The following is a T cell receptor (beta chain) sequence with its context. The antigen is not known. 5'RACE template switching added a universal primer site and UMIs to TCR cDNA. TCRdb processed the 5' RACE reads anew with MiXCR; each CDR3 protein has one entry. Of 340,000 or so distinct CDR3 sequences in the sample, under 15% were seen once. V gave up 1 base and J gave up 7 bases, with 11 bases separating them. This CDR3 is 13 amino acids long. Per the germline V gene, CDR1 is DFQATT and CDR2 is SNEGSKA (reference sequence). This specimen comes from a study of T cells after yellow fever vaccination. Study-level results: Subsequent booster samples again held most clones from primary vaccination (more than 95% CD4, roughly 90% CD8).

The genes are TRBV20-1 and TRBJ1-5; perhaps TRBD1 as D (5 bases). The source material was CD4+ T cells sorted from PBMCs, sampled 15 days after the yellow fever booster vaccination. The sequence derives from a young man who received the YFV17D yellow fever vaccine. The CDR3 is CSARGREWQPQHF. Here the CDR3 DNA reads TGCAGTGCTAGAGGCAGGGAATGGCAGCCCCAGCATTTT.